These T cell receptor beta chains were read from a single sample in a study of T cells in Graves' hyperthyroidism and ophthalmopathy. TCRdb fed the multiplex PCR reads into MiXCR, producing one record per CDR3 protein. Here the sample spans around 600,000 distinct CDR3 sequences, approximately 15% being singletons. Sequenced input: blood. The receptors here all came from a woman between 50 and 59 years old with Graves' ophthalmopathy. CDR3s leave out the opening cysteine and the closing phenylalanine or tryptophan. Fields, in order: V gene, J gene, CDR3 protein.

TRBV18,TRBJ2-7,ASSPSGGRKNEQY
TRBV5-1,TRBJ2-5,ASSHGPSRAGETQY
TRBV7-9,TRBJ1-2,ASSLGLTSGYT
TRBV11-2,TRBJ1-2,ASSRQGQGFSGYT
TRBV20-1,TRBJ2-7,SARWRDDYEQY
TRBV30,TRBJ2-1,AWSVGGTSSYNEQF
TRBV20-1,TRBJ2-5,SAKRPTPNQETQY
TRBV5-4,TRBJ2-1,ASSRTSSQGNEQF
TRBV6-5,TRBJ2-5,ASSYSTAQETQY
TRBV12-3/TRBV12-4,TRBJ2-7,ASKGGPYEQY